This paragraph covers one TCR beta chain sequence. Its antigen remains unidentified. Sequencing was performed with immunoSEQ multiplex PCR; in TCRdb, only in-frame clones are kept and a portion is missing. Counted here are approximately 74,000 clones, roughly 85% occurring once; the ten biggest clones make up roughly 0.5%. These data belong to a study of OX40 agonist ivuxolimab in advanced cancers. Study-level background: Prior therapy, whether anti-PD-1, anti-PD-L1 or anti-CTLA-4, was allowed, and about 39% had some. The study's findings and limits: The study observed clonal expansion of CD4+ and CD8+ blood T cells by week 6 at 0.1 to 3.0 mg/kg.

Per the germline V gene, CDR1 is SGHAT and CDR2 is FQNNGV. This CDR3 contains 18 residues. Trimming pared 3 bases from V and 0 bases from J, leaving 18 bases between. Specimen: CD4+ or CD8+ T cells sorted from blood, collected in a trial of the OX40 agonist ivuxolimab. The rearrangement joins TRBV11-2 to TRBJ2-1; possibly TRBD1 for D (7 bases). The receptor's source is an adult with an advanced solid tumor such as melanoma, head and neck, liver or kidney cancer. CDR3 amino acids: CASSLGRGAQSSYNEQFF. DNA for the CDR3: TGTGCCAGCAGCTTGGGCAGGGGGGCTCAGAGCTCCTACAATGAGCAGTTCTTC.